The next 9 T cell receptor beta chains were all read from a single sample in a study of neurological immune-mediated disorders. TCRdb re-derived calls from the 5' RACE reads in MiXCR, one entry per CDR3 protein. The sample carries 30,000 to 40,000 distinct CDR3 sequences, roughly 7% recorded once. Sequenced: PBMCs. These receptor sequences come from a woman aged 40 to 55 in good health.

There are a few counts of this clonotype. A much more abundant neighbour one base away suggests this may be a read error. The chain has TRBV12-3 or TRBV12-4 and TRBJ2-7; perhaps TRBD2 as D (6 bases). CDR3 length: 13 amino acids. The CDR3 region has the DNA TGTGCCAGTCTAGATGGGGCTTGGGGGGAGCGGTACTTC. It yields the protein CASLDGAWGERYF.

Regarding this clonotype: A much larger clonotype is one base distant, so this may be a read error. This chain links TRBV7-9 with TRBJ1-1; the D gene is possibly TRBD1 (6 bases). This CDR3 is built from 14 residues. Trimming left V 8 bases short and J 4 bases short, with 17 bases between. The V gene's germline CDR1 is SEHNR and CDR2 FQNEAQ (reference sequence). The CDR3 DNA is TGTGCCAGCGCTAAGAGGGCAGGGGTCACTGAAGCTTTCTTT. Translated, it gives CASAKRAGVTEAFF.

This clonotype was counted ten times or more. V usage is TRBV20-1 and J usage is TRBJ1-1; D perhaps matches TRBD1 (6 bases). The CDR3 spans 13 residues. CDR1 DFQATT and CDR2 SNEGSKA come from the germline V gene (reference sequence). V dropped 7 bases and J dropped 1 base, with 13 bases sitting between them. The CDR3 region has the DNA TGCAGTGGAGGGAACAGGGCGAACACTGAAGCTTTCTTT. This gives the protein CSGGNRANTEAFF.

In its sample, this clonotype was seen many times. The J gene is TRBJ1-3, the V gene TRBV29-1; D might be TRBD1 (5 bases). With 7 bases removed from V and 3 bases from J, the gap between germline ends came to 16 bases. CDR1 is SQVTM and CDR2 is ANQGSEA in the germline V gene. The CDR3 is 14 residues long. The CDR3 sequence is CSARRDGGGNTIYF. CDR3 coding DNA: TGCAGCGCGCGTAGGGACGGTGGTGGAAACACCATATATTTT.

Many counts were recorded for this clonotype. The gene calls are TRBV5-5 and TRBJ2-3; 10 bases align to TRBD1. CDR1 and CDR2 (germline): SGHKS, YYEKEE (reference sequence). Trimming removed 5 bases from V and 1 base from J; junction bases left unmatched: 4. The CDR3 runs 15 residues. This chain's CDR3 is CASRDRGEGTDTQYF. CDR3 DNA: TGTGCCAGCAGGGACAGGGGGGAGGGCACAGATACGCAGTATTTT.

This clonotype was seen repeatedly, ten times or more. This chain joins TRBV20-1 and TRBJ2-5, with TRBD2 matching 7 bases. CDR1 and CDR2 from the germline V gene are DFQATT and SNEGSKA (reference sequence). This CDR3 is 14 amino acids long. V was clipped by 6 bases and J by 3 bases; unmatched bases: 10. The CDR3 loop reads CSAGLPPVEETQYF. As DNA, the CDR3 is TGCAGTGCGGGACTACCCCCCGTAGAAGAGACCCAGTACTTC.

This clonotype was seen repeatedly, ten times or more. This chain links TRBV7-9 with TRBJ1-2; no clear D. The CDR3 covers 14 residues. CDR1 SEHNR and CDR2 FQNEAQ come from the germline V gene (reference sequence). V was pared by 7 bases and J by 6 bases, with 18 bases between. CDR3 nucleotides: TGTGCCAGCACCAAACCAGACACGTCCGATGGCTACACCTTC. The encoded protein is CASTKPDTSDGYTF.

This clonotype was counted ten times or more. V and J are TRBV5-1 and TRBJ1-1; the match to TRBD1 covers 8 bases. There are 14 residues in the CDR3. V dropped 0 bases and J dropped 7; count of bases not matched to a gene: 5. CDR1 is SGHRS and CDR2 is YFSETQ in the germline V gene. CDR3: CASSLGTGRGEAFF. DNA of the CDR3: TGCGCCAGCAGCTTGGGGACAGGGAGAGGTGAAGCTTTCTTT.

This clonotype was seen ten or more times. The chain links TRBV20-1 to TRBJ1-1; D is uncertain. V lost 6 bases and J 1 base, leaving 18 bases between the germline ends. CDR1 and CDR2 (germline): DFQATT, SNEGSKA (reference sequence). CDR3 length: 15 residues. CDR3 sequence: CSAPKVGQSNTEAFF. In DNA, the CDR3 is TGCAGTGCCCCGAAGGTCGGGCAATCGAACACTGAAGCTTTCTTT.